The present T cell receptor (beta chain) was sequenced within a study of TIL therapy for anti-PD-1-resistant metastatic lung cancer. Study-wide background: Patients had a median age of approximately 56 years (range 38-75).

Trimming took 1 base from V and 5 from J, leaving 12 bases between them. Germline V gene sequence: CDR1 SGHRS, CDR2 YFSETQ. CDR3 length: 14 amino acids. The libraries were made with immunoSEQ v3. The protocol was immunoSEQ multiplex PCR, while the TCRdb copy is restricted to in-frame clones and leaves out a portion. This table has about 45,000 clones, 79% appearing once. Time point indicated: pre-treatment sample, taken before nivolumab and TIL therapy. Material: blood, obtained at baseline. This sequence joins TRBV5-1 and TRBJ2-5, with D hard to call. This receptor was identified in a man aged 65 to 85 with non-small cell lung cancer. The CDR3 nucleotides read TGCGCCAGCAGCTTGTCAGGTCCCAAGGAGACCCAGTACTTC. Amino acids: CASSLSGPKETQYF. The whole variable domain, remainder taken from reference TRBV5-1 and TRBJ2-5, is KAGVTQTPRYLIKTRGQQVTLSCSPISGHRSVSWYQQTPGQGLQFLFEYFSETQRNKGNFPGRFSGRQFSNSRSEMNVSTLELGDSALYLCASSLSGPKETQYFGPGTRLLVL.